The clone carrying this T cell receptor (beta chain) was picked up a small number of times. This sample was included in a study of coeliac disease. Study-level background: Each coeliac patient was active, refractory type I, or diet-controlled.

Germline CDR1 and CDR2: SGHVS and FNYEAQ. The V gene lost 5 bases and the J gene lost 6 bases, with 10 bases spanning the gap. The CDR3 runs 12 residues. Method: immunoSEQ multiplex PCR; TCRdb's copy keeps in-frame clones and lacks some. The sample shows a few thousand clones, approximately 65% of them seen only once. This TCR was sampled from a woman aged 18 to 35 with active celiac disease. This chain links TRBV7-6 with TRBJ1-1; D is perhaps TRBD1 (6 bases). Sequencing was performed on intraepithelial lymphocytes from the gut. CDR3 in amino acids: CASSLQGSEAFF. The CDR3 region has the DNA TGTGCCAGCAGCCTTCAGGGGTCTGAAGCTTTCTTT.